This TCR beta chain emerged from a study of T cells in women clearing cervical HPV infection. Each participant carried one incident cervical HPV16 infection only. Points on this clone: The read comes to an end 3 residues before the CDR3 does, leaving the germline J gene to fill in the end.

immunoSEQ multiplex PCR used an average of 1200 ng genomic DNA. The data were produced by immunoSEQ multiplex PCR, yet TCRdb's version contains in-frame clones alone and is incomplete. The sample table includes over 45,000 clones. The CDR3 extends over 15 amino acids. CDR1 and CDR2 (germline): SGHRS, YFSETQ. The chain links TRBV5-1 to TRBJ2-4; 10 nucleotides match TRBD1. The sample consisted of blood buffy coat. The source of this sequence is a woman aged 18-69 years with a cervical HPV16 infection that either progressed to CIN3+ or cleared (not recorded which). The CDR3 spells CASSLQSGQGETQYF. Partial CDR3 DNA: TGCGCCAGCAGCTTACAATCCGGACAGGGGGAGACT.